This TCR beta chain was captured in a study of a mutant IDH1 vaccine in newly diagnosed glioma. Overall study context: Before enrollment, patients got radiotherapy alone, temozolomide alone, or mostly the combination.

The method was immunoSEQ multiplex PCR; TCRdb's version includes in-frame clones alone and lacks a portion of them. This sample has 55,000 or so clones, with 75% to 90% found just once. The CDR3 is made up of 14 amino acids. Germline CDR1 reads SNHLY; CDR2 reads FYNNEI. V was shortened by 3 bases and J by 1 base, with 8 bases between the two germline ends. The time point was: week 23, last vaccination. With topical imiquimod, each dose of the vaccine consisted of 300 ug of mutant IDH1 20-mer peptide. Donors harbored newly found WHO grade 3 or 4 IDH1-mutant, ATRX-lost astrocytomas. Worth noting for this clone: Its antigen is not known.

The chain joins TRBV2 to TRBJ2-3, with unresolved D. The TCR originated in a man aged 40-50 years with glioma. Sequenced material: PBMCs, taken from a glioma patient whose treatment included an IDH1 peptide vaccine. The CDR3 DNA reads as TGTGCCAGCAGTGACTTGGTGGGCACAGATACGCAGTATTTT. The encoded protein is CASSDLVGTDTQYF.